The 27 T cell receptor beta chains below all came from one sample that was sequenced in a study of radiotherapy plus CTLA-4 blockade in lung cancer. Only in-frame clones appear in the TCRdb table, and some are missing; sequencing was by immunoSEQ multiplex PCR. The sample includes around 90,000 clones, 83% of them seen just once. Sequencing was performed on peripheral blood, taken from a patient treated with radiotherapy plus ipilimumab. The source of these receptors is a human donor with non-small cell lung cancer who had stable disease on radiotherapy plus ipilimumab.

CDR3 nucleotide sequence: TGTGCCAGCAGCTTAGACGGCCTCTATTCACCCCTCCACTTT. Encoded protein: CASSLDGLYSPLHF. The chain carries TRBV11-2 and TRBJ1-6; D is unclear. The V end lost 0 bases, the J end lost 8 bases, and 8 bases lay between the germline ends. This CDR3 has 14 residues. CDR1 is SGHAT, CDR2 FQNNGV, per germline.

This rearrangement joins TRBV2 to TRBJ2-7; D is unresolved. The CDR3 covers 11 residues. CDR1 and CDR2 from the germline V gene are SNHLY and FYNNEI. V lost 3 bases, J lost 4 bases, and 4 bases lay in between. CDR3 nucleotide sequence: TGTGCCAGCAGTGAGGTATACGAGCAGTACTTC. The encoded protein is CASSEVYEQYF.

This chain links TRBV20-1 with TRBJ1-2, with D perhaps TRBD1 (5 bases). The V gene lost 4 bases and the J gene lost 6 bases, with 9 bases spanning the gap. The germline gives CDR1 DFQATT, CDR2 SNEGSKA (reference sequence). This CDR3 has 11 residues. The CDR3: CSATRENGYTF. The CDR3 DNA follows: TGCAGTGCTACCAGGGAGAATGGCTACACCTTC.

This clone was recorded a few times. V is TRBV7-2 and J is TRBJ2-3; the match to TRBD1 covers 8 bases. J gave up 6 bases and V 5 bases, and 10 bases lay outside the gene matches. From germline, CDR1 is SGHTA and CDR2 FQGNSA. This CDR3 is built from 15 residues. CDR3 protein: CASSGRTGTFDTQYF. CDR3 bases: TGTGCCAGCAGCGGCCGGACAGGGACCTTCGATACGCAGTATTTT.

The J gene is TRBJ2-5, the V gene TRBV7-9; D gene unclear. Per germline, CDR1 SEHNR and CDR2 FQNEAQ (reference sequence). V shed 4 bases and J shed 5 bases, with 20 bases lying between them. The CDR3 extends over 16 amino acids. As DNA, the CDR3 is TGTGCCAGCAGCTCCTCGGTAGGATTATTCGGTGAGACCCAGTACTTC. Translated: CASSSSVGLFGETQYF.

The CDR3 is CASSHSRDRRVASYTF. DNA of the CDR3: TGCGCCAGCAGTCACTCCCGGGACAGGCGAGTTGCGAGCTACACCTTC. This chain joins TRBV23-1 and TRBJ1-2, with 8 nucleotides matching TRBD1. TRBV23-1 qualifies as an ORF whose function is uncertain. V lost 3 bases, J lost 9 bases, and 15 bases stayed unmatched. This CDR3 spans 16 amino acids.

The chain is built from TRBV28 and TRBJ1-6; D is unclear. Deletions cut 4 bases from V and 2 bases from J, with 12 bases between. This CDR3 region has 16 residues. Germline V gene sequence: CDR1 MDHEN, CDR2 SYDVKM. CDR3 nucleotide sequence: TGTGCCAGCAGTTCCATCCTGAGCGCCTATAATTCACCCCTCCACTTT. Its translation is CASSSILSAYNSPLHF.

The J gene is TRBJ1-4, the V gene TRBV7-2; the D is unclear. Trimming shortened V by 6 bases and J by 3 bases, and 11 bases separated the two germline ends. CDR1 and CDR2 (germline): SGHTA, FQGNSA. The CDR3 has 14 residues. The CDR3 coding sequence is TGTGCCAGCAGTCCCCTCCACTCTAATGAAAAACTGTTTTTT. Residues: CASSPLHSNEKLFF.

The CDR3 DNA follows: TGTGCCAGCTCACCACCGGAATCGTCCTACGAGCAGTACTTC. Translated, it gives CASSPPESSYEQYF. The V gene is TRBV18, the J gene TRBJ2-7, with no clear D. The CDR3 extends over 14 amino acids. Germline V gene lookup returns CDR1 KGHSH and CDR2 LQKENI. Trimming shortened V by 0 bases and J by 1 base, and 7 bases separated the two germline ends.

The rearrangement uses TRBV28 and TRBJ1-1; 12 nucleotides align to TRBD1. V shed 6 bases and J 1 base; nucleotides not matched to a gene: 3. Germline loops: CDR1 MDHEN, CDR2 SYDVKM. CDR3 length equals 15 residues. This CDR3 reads CASRGQGAGNTEAFF. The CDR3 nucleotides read TGTGCCAGCAGGGGACAGGGGGCCGGGAACACTGAAGCTTTCTTT.

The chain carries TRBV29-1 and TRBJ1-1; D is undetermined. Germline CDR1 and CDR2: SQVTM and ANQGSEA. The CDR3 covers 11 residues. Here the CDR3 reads CGGGSNTEAFF. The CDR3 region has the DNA TGCGGCGGCGGCAGCAACACTGAAGCTTTCTTT.

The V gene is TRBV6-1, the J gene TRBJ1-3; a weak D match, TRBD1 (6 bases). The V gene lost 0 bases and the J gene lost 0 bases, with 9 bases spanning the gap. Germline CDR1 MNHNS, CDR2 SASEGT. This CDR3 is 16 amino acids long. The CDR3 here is CASSEAGADSGNTIYF. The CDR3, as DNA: TGTGCCAGCAGTGAAGCGGGGGCCGACTCTGGAAACACCATATATTTT.

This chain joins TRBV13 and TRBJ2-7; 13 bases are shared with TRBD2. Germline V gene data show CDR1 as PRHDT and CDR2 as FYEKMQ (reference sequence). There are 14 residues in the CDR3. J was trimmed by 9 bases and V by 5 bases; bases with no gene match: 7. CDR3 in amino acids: CASSQGLAGEPQYF. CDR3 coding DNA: TGTGCCAGCAGCCAAGGACTAGCGGGGGAGCCGCAGTACTTC.

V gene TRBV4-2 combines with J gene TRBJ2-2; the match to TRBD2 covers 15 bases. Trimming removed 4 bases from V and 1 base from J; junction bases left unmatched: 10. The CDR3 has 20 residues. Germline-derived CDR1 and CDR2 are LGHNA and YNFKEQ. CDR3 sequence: CASSRGPPGLAGGNTGELFF. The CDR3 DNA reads TGTGCCAGCAGCCGGGGACCTCCGGGACTAGCGGGAGGGAACACCGGGGAGCTGTTTTTT.

Here the CDR3 DNA reads TGCGCCAGCAGCTTGCGAACGGGAAATGGAAACACCATATATTTT. It is translated as CASSLRTGNGNTIYF. This rearrangement joins TRBV5-1 to TRBJ1-3; D gene unclear. V dropped 1 base and J dropped 3 bases, with 11 bases sitting between them. The CDR3 extends over 15 amino acids. Germline CDR1 reads SGHRS; CDR2 reads YFSETQ.

CDR3 DNA sequence: TGTGCCAGCAGCCCCGGGGGCGGGAGGAACAATGAGCAGTTCTTC. As protein: CASSPGGGRNNEQFF. The V and J genes are TRBV9 and TRBJ2-1; 8 nucleotides agree with TRBD2. CDR3 length: 15 amino acids. Germline V CDR1 and CDR2: SGDLS, YYNGEE. The V and J ends lost 4 bases and 5 bases, in that order; junction bases with no gene match: 8.

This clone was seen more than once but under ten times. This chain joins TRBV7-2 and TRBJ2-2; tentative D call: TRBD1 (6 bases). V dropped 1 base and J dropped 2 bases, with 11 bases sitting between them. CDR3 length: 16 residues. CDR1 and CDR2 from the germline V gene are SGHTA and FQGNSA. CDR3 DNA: TGTGCCAGCAGCTTAGGGCAGGGGCGCAACACCGGGGAGCTGTTTTTT. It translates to CASSLGQGRNTGELFF.

The CDR3 sequence: CASSRDRGKANEKLFF. CDR3 DNA sequence: TGTGCCAGCTCACGGGACAGGGGAAAAGCTAATGAAAAACTGTTTTTT. The gene calls are TRBV18 and TRBJ1-4, with 10 nucleotides matching TRBD1. CDR3 size: 16 residues. Germline trimming cut 4 bases from V and 3 bases from J; bases unmatched to any gene: 5. The V gene's germline CDR1 is KGHSH and CDR2 LQKENI.

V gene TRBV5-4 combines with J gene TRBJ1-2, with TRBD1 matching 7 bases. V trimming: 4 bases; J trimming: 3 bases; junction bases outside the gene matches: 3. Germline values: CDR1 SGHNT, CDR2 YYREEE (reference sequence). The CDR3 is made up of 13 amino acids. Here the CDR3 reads CASSPTGDYGYTF. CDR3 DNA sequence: TGTGCCAGCAGCCCAACAGGGGACTATGGCTACACCTTC.

The CDR3 bases are TGTGCCAGCAGCTTAGATCACGGGGCGCAAGAGACCCAGTACTTC. Translating it yields CASSLDHGAQETQYF. The gene calls are TRBV11-2 and TRBJ2-5; the D call may be TRBD1 or TRBD2 (5 bases each). This CDR3 region has 15 residues. Germline V gives CDR1 SGHAT, CDR2 FQNNGV. The V gene lost 0 bases and the J gene lost 2 bases, with 10 bases spanning the gap.

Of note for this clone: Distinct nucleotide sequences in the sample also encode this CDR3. CDR3 sequence: CASSTQGGNTEAFF. The CDR3 nucleotides read TGTGCCAGCAGTACCCAGGGGGGGAACACTGAAGCTTTCTTT. The rearrangement uses TRBV6-1 and TRBJ1-1, with 7 bases aligning to TRBD1. The CDR3 runs to 14 residues. Trimming at V came to 5 bases and at J to 1 base, leaving 4 bases not matched to a gene. Germline loops: CDR1 MNHNS, CDR2 SASEGT.

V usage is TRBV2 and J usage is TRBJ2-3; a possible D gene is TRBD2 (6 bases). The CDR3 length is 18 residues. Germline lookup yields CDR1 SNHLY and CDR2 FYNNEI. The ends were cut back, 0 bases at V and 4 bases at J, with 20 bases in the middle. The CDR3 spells CASSEATLIAVAADTQYF. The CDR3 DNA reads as TGTGCCAGCAGTGAAGCGACCCTAATAGCGGTAGCCGCAGATACGCAGTATTTT.

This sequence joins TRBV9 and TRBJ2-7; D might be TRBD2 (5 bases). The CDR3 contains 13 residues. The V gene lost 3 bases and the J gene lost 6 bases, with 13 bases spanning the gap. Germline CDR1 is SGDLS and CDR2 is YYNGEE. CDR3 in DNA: TGTGCCAGCAGCGCCGATTATAGCGCCGAGCAGTACTTC. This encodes CASSADYSAEQYF.

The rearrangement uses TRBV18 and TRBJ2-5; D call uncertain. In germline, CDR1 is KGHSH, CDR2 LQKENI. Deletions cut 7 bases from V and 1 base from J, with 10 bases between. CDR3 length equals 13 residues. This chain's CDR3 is CASFLTVQETQYF. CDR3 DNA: TGTGCCAGCTTTCTTACAGTCCAAGAGACCCAGTACTTC.

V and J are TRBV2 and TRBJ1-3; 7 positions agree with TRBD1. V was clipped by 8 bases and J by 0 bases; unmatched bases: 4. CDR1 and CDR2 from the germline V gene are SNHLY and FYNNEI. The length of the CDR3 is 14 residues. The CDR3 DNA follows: TGTGCCAGCCGTGGGACAGCCTCTGGAAACACCATATATTTT. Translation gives CASRGTASGNTIYF.

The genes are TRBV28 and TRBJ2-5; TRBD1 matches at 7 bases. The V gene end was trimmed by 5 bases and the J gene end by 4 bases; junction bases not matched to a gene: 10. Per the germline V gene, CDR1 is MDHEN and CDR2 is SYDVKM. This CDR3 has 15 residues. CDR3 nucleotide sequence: TGTGCCAGCAGTCTAACAGGGGATGTGGGAGAGACCCAGTACTTC. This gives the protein CASSLTGDVGETQYF.

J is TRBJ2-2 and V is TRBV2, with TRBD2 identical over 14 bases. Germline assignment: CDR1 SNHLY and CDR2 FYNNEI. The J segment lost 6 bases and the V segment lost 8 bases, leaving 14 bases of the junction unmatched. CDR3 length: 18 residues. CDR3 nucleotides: TGTGCCAGCGTACAATACGGGACTAGCGGGAGTTGGTCCGGGGAGCTGTTTTTT. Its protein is CASVQYGTSGSWSGELFF. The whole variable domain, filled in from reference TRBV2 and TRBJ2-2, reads EPEVTQTPSHQVTQMGQEVILRCVPISNHLYFYWYRQILGQKVEFLVSFYNNEISEKSEIFDDQFSVERPDGSNFTLKIRSTKLEDSAMYFCASVQYGTSGSWSGELFFGEGSRLTVL.